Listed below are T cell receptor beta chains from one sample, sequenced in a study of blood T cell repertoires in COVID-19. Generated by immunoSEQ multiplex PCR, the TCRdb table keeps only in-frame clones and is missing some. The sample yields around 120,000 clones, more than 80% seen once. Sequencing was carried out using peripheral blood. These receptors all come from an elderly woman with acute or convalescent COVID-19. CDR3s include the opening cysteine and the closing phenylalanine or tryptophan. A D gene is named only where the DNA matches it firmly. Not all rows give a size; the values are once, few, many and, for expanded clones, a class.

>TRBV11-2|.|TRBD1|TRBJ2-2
CASSLTLPGQGRTGELFF
TGTGCCAGCAGCTTAACCCTTCCGGGACAGGGAAGAACCGGGGAGCTGTTTTTT
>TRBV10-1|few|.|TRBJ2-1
CASPNVRGVYNEQFF
TGCGCCAGCCCTAACGTCCGGGGAGTATACAATGAGCAGTTCTTC
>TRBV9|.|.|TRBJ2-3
CASRGDFEAPDTQYF
TGTGCCAGCCGAGGGGACTTCGAGGCCCCAGATACGCAGTATTTT
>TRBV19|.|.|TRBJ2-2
CASSRTGMGSGELFF
TGTGCCAGTAGTAGGACGGGGATGGGGTCCGGGGAGCTGTTTTTT
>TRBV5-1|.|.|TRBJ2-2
CASTQEAGAVGELFF
TGCGCCAGCACCCAGGAGGCGGGGGCGGTCGGGGAGCTGTTTTTT
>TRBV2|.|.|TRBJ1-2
CASRERTSGNYGYTF
TGTGCCAGCAGAGAAAGGACATCCGGTAACTATGGCTACACCTTC
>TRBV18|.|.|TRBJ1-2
CASSPLVQAQDYGYTF
TGTGCCAGCTCACCACTAGTACAGGCTCAGGACTATGGCTACACCTTC
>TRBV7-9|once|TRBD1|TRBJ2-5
CASSLGWDSQETQYF
TGTGCCAGCAGCTTAGGATGGGACAGCCAAGAGACCCAGTACTTC
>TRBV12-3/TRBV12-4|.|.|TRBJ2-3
CASSLSREGQYF
TGTGCCAGCAGTCTCAGCCGAGAGGGGCAGTATTTT
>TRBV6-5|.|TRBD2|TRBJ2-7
CASSYSGGFVSYEQYF
TGTGCCAGCAGTTACAGCGGGGGTTTTGTATCTTACGAGCAGTACTTC
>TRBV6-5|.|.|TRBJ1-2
CASTPGVAFFYGYTF
TGTGCCAGCACCCCGGGAGTAGCCTTTTTCTATGGCTACACCTTC
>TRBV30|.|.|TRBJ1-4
CAWSQKGPGEKLFF
TGTGCCTGGAGTCAGAAGGGGCCCGGTGAAAAACTGTTTTTT
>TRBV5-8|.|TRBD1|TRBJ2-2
CASSGNRGNTGELFF
TGTGCCAGCAGCGGAAACAGGGGGAACACCGGGGAGCTGTTTTTT
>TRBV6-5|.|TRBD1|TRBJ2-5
CASQGQGADWETQYF
TGTGCCAGCCAGGGACAGGGGGCAGATTGGGAGACCCAGTACTTC
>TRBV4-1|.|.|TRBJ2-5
CASRDSNSGQETQYF
TGCGCCAGCAGAGACTCTAATAGCGGACAAGAGACCCAGTACTTC
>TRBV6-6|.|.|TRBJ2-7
CASSSSGPGLLTGYF
TGTGCCAGCAGTTCCTCCGGGCCGGGCCTCCTAACAGGGTACTTC
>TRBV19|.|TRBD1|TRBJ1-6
CAARQGATPLHF
TGTGCCGCCAGGCAGGGGGCTACACCCCTCCACTTT
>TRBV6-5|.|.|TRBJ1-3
CASMMGGGGNTIYF
TGTGCCAGCATGATGGGGGGAGGGGGAAACACCATATATTTT
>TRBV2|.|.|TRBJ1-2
CASSASGNYGYTF
TGTGCCAGCAGTGCATCGGGGAACTATGGCTACACCTTC
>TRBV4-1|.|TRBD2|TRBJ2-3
CASSQPGLAGWRTQYF
TGCGCCAGCAGTCAACCGGGACTAGCCGGATGGCGTACGCAGTATTTT
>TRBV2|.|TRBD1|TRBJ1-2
CASTPGQPYGYTF
TGTGCCAGCACCCCGGGACAGCCGTATGGCTACACCTTC
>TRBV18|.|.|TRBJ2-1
CASSPLTSALLNEQFF
TGTGCCAGCTCACCCCTGACTAGTGCGCTCCTAAATGAGCAGTTCTTC
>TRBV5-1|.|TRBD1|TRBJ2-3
CASSADGPGTGMPDTQYF
TGCGCCAGCAGCGCGGATGGACCCGGGACAGGGATGCCCGATACGCAGTATTTT
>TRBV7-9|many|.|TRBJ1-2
CASSPPDSLNFYGYTF
TGTGCCAGCAGCCCTCCCGACAGCTTAAACTTCTATGGCTACACCTTC
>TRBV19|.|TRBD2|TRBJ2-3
CASSIWGGETDTQYF
TGTGCCAGTAGTATCTGGGGGGGGGAGACAGATACGCAGTATTTT
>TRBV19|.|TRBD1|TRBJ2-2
CASSPGTGGSGELFF
TGTGCCAGTAGTCCTGGGACAGGTGGGTCCGGGGAGCTGTTTTTT
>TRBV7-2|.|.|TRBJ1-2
CASSFISGGNGYTF
TGTGCCAGCAGCTTTATCTCCGGAGGAAATGGCTACACCTTC
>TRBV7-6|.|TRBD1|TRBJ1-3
CASSRGQGLPVSTIYF
TGTGCCAGCAGCCGCGGACAGGGACTCCCTGTTAGCACCATATATTTT
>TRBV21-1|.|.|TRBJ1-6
CATTPGGSNSPLHF
TGTGCCACCACCCCCGGGGGGTCAAATTCACCCCTCCACTTT
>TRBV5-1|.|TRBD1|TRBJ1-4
CASSQQGAKEKLFF
TGCGCCAGCAGCCAACAGGGGGCGAAAGAAAAACTGTTTTTT
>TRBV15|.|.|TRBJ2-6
CATSREDSPGANVLTF
TGTGCCACCAGCAGAGAGGACAGCCCTGGGGCCAACGTCCTGACTTTC
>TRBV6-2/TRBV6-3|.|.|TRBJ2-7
CASSSTTTGKIYEQYF
TGTGCCAGCAGTTCAACCACAACAGGGAAAATCTACGAGCAGTACTTC
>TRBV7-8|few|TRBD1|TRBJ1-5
CASSSQGENQPQHF
TGTGCCAGCAGCTCCCAGGGGGAGAATCAGCCCCAGCATTTT
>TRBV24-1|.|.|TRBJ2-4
CATSDPMGVGNIQYF
TGTGCCACCAGTGATCCGATGGGAGTAGGGAACATTCAGTACTTC
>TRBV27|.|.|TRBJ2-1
CASSLRGSTYNEQFF
TGTGCCAGCAGTCTACGGGGGAGCACCTACAATGAGCAGTTCTTC
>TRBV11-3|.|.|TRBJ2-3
CASSKGADTQYF
TGTGCCAGCAGCAAGGGGGCAGATACGCAGTATTTT
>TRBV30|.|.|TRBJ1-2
CAWSQMTYGYTF
TGTGCCTGGAGTCAAATGACTTATGGCTACACCTTC
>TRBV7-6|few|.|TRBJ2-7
CASSLGSTGEQYF
TGTGCCAGCAGCTTAGGCAGTACGGGCGAGCAGTACTTC
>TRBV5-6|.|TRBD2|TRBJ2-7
CASSWTGGGPYEQYF
TGTGCCAGCAGCTGGACGGGAGGGGGGCCCTACGAGCAGTACTTC
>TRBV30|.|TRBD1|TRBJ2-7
CALGRGLEQYF
TGTGCCTTGGGCAGGGGGCTCGAGCAGTACTTC
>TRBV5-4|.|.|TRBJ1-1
CASSAEGVNTEAFF
TGTGCCAGCAGCGCCGAGGGGGTCAACACTGAAGCTTTCTTT
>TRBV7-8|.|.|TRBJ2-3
CASSLRFTGLVVDTQYF
TGTGCCAGCAGCCTTAGGTTTACAGGGCTGGTGGTGGATACGCAGTATTTT
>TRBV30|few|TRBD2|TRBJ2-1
CAWLNNRGLAGEGSYNEQFF
TGTGCCTGGCTAAACAACCGCGGACTAGCCGGAGAAGGTTCCTACAATGAGCAGTTCTTC